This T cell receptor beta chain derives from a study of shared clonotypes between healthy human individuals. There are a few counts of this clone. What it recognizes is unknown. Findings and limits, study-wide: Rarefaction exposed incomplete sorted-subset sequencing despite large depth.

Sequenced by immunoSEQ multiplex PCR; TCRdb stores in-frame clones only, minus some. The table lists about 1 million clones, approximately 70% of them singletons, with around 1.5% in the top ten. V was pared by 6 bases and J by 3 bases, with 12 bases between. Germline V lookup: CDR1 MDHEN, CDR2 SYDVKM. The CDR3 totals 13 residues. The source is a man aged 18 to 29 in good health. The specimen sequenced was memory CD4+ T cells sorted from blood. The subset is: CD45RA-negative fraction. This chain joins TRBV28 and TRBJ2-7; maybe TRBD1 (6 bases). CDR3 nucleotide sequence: TGTGCCAGCAGGATTCAACAGGGCTACGAGCAGTACTTC. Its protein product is CASRIQQGYEQYF.